This entry concerns a single TCR beta chain. Its antigen is not known. The data belong to a study of T cell responses to AZD1222 COVID-19 vaccine. Study conclusions and caveats: Among AZD1222 vaccinees, only five to seven were seropositive at baseline. Rises in breadth and depth of Spike-specific TCRs came after two AZD1222 doses.

Germline CDR1 reads LGHDT; CDR2 reads YNNKEL (reference sequence). V lost 0 bases and J 0 bases, leaving 4 bases between the germline ends. The length of the CDR3 is 14 residues. Assay used: immunoSEQ multiplex PCR; TCRdb lists only in-frame clones, some missing. The sample contains 75,000 to 80,000 clones, approximately 80% of which appear only once. The sequences come from peripheral blood, collected 28 days after the second dose of the MenACWY control vaccine. V usage is TRBV3-1 (or the pseudogene TRBV3-2) and J usage is TRBJ2-3; D is ambiguous. The clonotype originates from an adult who received the MenACWY meningococcal vaccine as a control. CDR3 protein: CASSQDASTDTQYF. CDR3 bases: TGTGCCAGCAGCCAAGATGCCAGCACAGATACGCAGTATTTT.